One sample yielded the 6 T cell receptor beta chains listed below, sequenced in a study of blood T cell repertoires in COVID-19 (dated by TCRdb to 2020 to 2021). The library relied on the immunoSEQ multiplex PCR assay. TCRdb re-hosts the immuneACCESS table, in-frame sequences only. Its copies lack some clones; in the studies checked, an unresolved V gene accounts for under half of them, and the cause for the rest is not known. The sample table shows over 200,000 clones, and 85% to 90% are seen once. Around 2.9% of the sample comes from the top ten. The sequenced sample consisted of peripheral blood. These receptors were taken from a woman between 55 and 75 years old with acute or convalescent COVID-19.

J is TRBJ1-1 and V is TRBV18, with unresolved D. The V end lost 4 bases, the J end lost 1 base, and 4 bases lay between the germline ends. CDR3 size: 12 residues. Looked up from germline, CDR1 is KGHSH and CDR2 is LQKENI. CDR3 residues: CASSLRNTEAFF. In DNA form, the CDR3 reads TGTGCCAGCTCACTGAGGAACACTGAAGCTTTCTTT.

This chain links TRBV7-6 with TRBJ2-7, with 9 bases that match TRBD2. This CDR3 spans 15 amino acids. Germline V lookup: CDR1 SGHVS, CDR2 FNYEAQ. Trimming cost V 1 base and J 2 bases; bases outside gene matches: 3. CDR3 sequence (DNA): TGTGCCAGCAGCTTAGTAGCGGGGGAGACCTACGAGCAGTACTTC. Protein sequence: CASSLVAGETYEQYF.

The rearrangement links TRBV4-1 to TRBJ1-4, with unresolved D. The CDR3 spans 14 residues. Germline V gene lookup returns CDR1 MGHRA and CDR2 YSYEKL. The V end was cut by 0 bases, the J end by 9 bases, with 11 bases between. Here the CDR3 reads CASSQEVEGQKLFF. CDR3 nucleotides: TGCGCCAGCAGCCAAGAGGTGGAGGGCCAAAAACTGTTTTTT.

The gene calls are TRBV5-6 and TRBJ1-2, with a weak D call TRBD1 (6 bases). Trimming cost V 0 bases and J 4 bases, with 10 bases left between them. Germline CDR1 and CDR2: SGHDT and YYEEEE. This CDR3 is built from 14 residues. The CDR3 spells CASSLGGPGYGYTF. The CDR3 bases are TGTGCCAGCAGCTTGGGGGGGCCGGGCTATGGCTACACCTTC.

The genes are TRBV5-5 and TRBJ1-5; 9 bases line up with TRBD1. Per germline, CDR1 SGHKS and CDR2 YYEKEE (reference sequence). The ends lost 4 bases at V and 4 bases at J; junction bases unmatched: 3. The CDR3 is 14 amino acids. The CDR3 DNA is TGTGCCAGCAGCCTGGACAGGGGAAATCAGCCCCAGCATTTT. As protein: CASSLDRGNQPQHF.

The genes are TRBV19 and TRBJ2-7, with 10 bases lining up with TRBD1. Germline CDR1 LNHDA, CDR2 SQIVND (reference sequence). The CDR3 has 15 residues. Trimming took 5 bases from V and 1 from J; bases not matched to a gene: 5. The CDR3 nucleotides are TGTGCCAGTAGTGTGGACAGGGGGAAATCCTACGAGCAGTACTTC. Encoded protein: CASSVDRGKSYEQYF.